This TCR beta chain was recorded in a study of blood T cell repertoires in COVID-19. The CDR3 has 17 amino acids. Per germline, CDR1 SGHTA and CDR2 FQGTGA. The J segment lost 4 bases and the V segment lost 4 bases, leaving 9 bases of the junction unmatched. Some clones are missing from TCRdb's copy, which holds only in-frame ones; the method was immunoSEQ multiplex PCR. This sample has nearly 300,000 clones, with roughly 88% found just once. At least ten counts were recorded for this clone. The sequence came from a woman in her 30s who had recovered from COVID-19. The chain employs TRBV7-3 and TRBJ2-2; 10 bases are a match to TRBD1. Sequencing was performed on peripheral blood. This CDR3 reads CASSSNRDRGFTGELFF. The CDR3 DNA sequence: TGTGCCAGCAGCTCCAACCGGGACAGGGGCTTCACCGGGGAGCTGTTTTTT.